This T cell receptor (beta chain) comes out of a study of blood T cell repertoires in COVID-19. As for the study in general: PBMCs, B-cell-depleted T cells, or T cells provided the cDNA or gDNA that made up the material.

This CDR3 has 14 residues. In germline, CDR1 is SGHRS, CDR2 YFSETQ. V was clipped by 4 bases and J by 4 bases; unmatched bases: 2. Under the authors' procedure: Amplification from reference gene primers served as the basis for estimated nucleated cell counts. The data were produced by immunoSEQ multiplex PCR, yet TCRdb's version contains in-frame clones alone and is incomplete. V and J calls and clone size are given by that table; D and trimming were obtained from the DNA. The repertoire holds around 250,000 clones, with approximately 86% as singletons. Sequencing input: peripheral blood. The receptor's source is a woman aged 70-85 years with active or convalescent COVID-19. The V and J genes are TRBV5-1 and TRBJ1-4, with 9 bases matching TRBD1. The CDR3 sequence is CASSKGQGNEKLFF. The CDR3 DNA is TGCGCCAGCAGCAAGGGACAGGGTAATGAAAAACTGTTTTTT.